This entry describes one T cell receptor beta chain. What it binds is unknown. Described treatment: some 20 received Ad26.COV2.S at low or high dose, single or two shots; several received placebo; per-sample allocation not given. On day 63 after the first injection, vaccine and placebo recipients gave samples. In Boston, the donor was an adult between 18-55 years of age. This entry belongs to a study of Ad26.COV2.S vaccination and SARS-CoV-2 variants. Some clones are missing from TCRdb's copy, which holds only in-frame ones; the method was immunoSEQ multiplex PCR. The table includes about 350,000 clones, roughly 90% detected once. Overall study results and limits: Substantial breadth was reported for post-vaccination spike-specific CD8+ and CD4+ T cells.

The CDR3 is made up of 15 amino acids. Germline lookup yields CDR1 SGHKS and CDR2 YYEKEE (reference sequence). The V gene lost 4 bases and the J gene lost 1 base, with 14 bases spanning the gap. The chain combines TRBV5-5 with TRBJ1-1, with D hard to call. The source of this sequence is a person aged 18 to 59 who received the Ad26.COV2.S COVID-19 vaccine or a placebo. Sequenced material: peripheral blood, taken in a trial of Ad26.COV2.S vaccine versus placebo. CDR3 residues: CASSPLGSQNTEAFF. The CDR3 DNA is TGTGCCAGCAGCCCCCTCGGGAGTCAGAACACTGAAGCTTTCTTT.